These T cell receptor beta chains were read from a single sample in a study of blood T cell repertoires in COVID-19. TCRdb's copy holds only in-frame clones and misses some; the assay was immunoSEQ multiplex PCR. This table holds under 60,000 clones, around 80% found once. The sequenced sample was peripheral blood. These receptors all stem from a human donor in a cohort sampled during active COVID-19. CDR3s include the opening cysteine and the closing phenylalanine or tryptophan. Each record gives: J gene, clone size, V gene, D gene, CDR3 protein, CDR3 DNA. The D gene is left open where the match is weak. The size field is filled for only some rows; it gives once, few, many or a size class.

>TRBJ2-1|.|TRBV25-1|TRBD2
CASSDPSGSSYNEQFF
TGTGCCAGCAGTGACCCAAGCGGGAGCTCCTACAATGAGCAGTTCTTC
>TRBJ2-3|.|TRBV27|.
CASSLAGSTDTQYF
TGTGCCAGCAGTTTGGCGGGTAGCACAGATACGCAGTATTTT
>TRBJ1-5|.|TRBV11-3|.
CASIAEGGNQPQHF
TGTGCCAGCATCGCCGAGGGGGGGAATCAGCCCCAGCATTTT
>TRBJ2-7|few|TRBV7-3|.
CASSPQGGYEQYF
TGTGCCAGCAGCCCCCAGGGCGGATACGAGCAGTACTTC
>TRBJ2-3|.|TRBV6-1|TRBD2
CASSDPGLGTDTQYF
TGTGCCAGCAGTGATCCGGGACTAGGAACAGATACGCAGTATTTT
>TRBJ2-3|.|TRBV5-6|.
CASSLAGLAQYF
TGTGCCAGCAGCTTGGCCGGTCTGGCGCAGTATTTT
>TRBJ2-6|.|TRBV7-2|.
CASSSQFSGANVLTF
TGTGCCAGCAGCTCCCAATTCTCTGGGGCCAACGTCCTGACTTTC
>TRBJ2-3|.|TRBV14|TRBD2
CASSEGTSGWDTQYF
TGTGCCAGCAGCGAGGGGACTAGCGGGTGGGATACGCAGTATTTT
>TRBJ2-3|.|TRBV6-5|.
CASRGTGIVTDTQYF
TGTGCCAGCAGGGGTACGGGGATAGTCACAGATACGCAGTATTTT
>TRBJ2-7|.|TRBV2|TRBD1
CASSRDRGRFIDEQYF
TGTGCCAGCAGCCGGGACAGGGGGCGCTTTATCGACGAGCAGTACTTC
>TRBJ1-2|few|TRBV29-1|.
CSLQREDYGYTF
TGCAGCCTTCAAAGGGAGGACTATGGCTACACCTTC
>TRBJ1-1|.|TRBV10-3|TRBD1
CAISDRGWTEAFF
TGTGCCATCAGTGACAGGGGGTGGACTGAAGCTTTCTTT
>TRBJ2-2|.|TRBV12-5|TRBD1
CASVGGRELFF
TGTGCTAGTGTAGGGGGCAGGGAGCTGTTTTTT
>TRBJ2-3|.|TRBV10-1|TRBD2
CASSEEGLAGVADTQYF
TGCGCCAGCAGTGAGGAGGGCCTAGCGGGGGTAGCAGATACGCAGTATTTT
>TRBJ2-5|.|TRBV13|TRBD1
CASSPGGVETQYF
TGTGCCAGCAGCCCAGGGGGAGTGGAGACCCAGTACTTC
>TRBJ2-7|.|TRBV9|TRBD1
CASSPTGASSYEQYF
TGTGCCAGCAGCCCAACAGGGGCTAGCTCCTACGAGCAGTACTTC
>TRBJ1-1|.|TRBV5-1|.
CASSLVTAPEDTEAFF
TGCGCCAGCAGCTTGGTTACCGCTCCAGAGGACACTGAAGCTTTCTTT
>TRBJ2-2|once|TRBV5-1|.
CASSLGGRRAGELFF
TGCGCCAGCAGCTTGGGGGGGCGCAGAGCCGGGGAGCTGTTTTTT
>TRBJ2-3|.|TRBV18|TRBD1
CASSPVGGQGTDTQYF
TGTGCCAGCTCACCGGTCGGAGGACAGGGGACAGATACGCAGTATTTT
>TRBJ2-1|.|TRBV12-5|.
CASGLGGVAYNEQFF
TGTGCTAGTGGTTTGGGGGGGGTGGCATACAATGAGCAGTTCTTC
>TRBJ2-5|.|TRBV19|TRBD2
CASSDMVAGGQETQYF
TGTGCCAGTAGTGATATGGTAGCGGGGGGACAAGAGACCCAGTACTTC
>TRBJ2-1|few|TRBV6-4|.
CARGASPSYNEQFF
TGTGCCAGAGGGGCATCCCCCTCCTACAATGAGCAGTTCTTC
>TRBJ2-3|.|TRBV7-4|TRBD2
CASSLGGGGYTDTQYF
TGTGCCAGCAGCTTAGGGGGCGGGGGGTACACAGATACGCAGTATTTT
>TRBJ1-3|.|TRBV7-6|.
CASSLQGNTIYF
TGTGCCAGCAGCCTACAGGGAAACACCATATATTTT
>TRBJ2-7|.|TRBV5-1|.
CASSLFPTYEQYF
TGCGCCAGCAGCTTGTTTCCCACCTACGAGCAGTACTTC
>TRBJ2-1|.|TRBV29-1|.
CSVGGSSYNEQFF
TGCAGCGTTGGCGGTAGCTCCTACAATGAGCAGTTCTTC
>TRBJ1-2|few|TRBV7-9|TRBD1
CASSFSQGNGYTF
TGTGCCAGCAGCTTTTCACAGGGGAACGGCTACACCTTC
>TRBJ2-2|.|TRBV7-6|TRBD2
CASSSGLAWAGELFF
TGTGCCAGCAGCTCGGGACTAGCCTGGGCCGGGGAGCTGTTTTTT
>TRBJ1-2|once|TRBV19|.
CASSMTAGDGYTF
TGTGCCAGTAGTATGACGGCAGGGGATGGCTACACCTTC
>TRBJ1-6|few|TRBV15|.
CATSREFGVSPLHF
TGTGCCACCAGCAGAGAGTTTGGAGTATCACCCCTCCACTTT
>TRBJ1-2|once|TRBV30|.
CAWTPQGTYGYTF
TGTGCCTGGACCCCCCAGGGGACCTATGGCTACACCTTC
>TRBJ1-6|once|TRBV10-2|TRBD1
CASSELQGYNSPLHF
TGCGCCAGCAGTGAGCTACAGGGGTATAATTCACCCCTCCACTTT
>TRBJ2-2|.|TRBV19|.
CASSQPGDANTGELFF
TGTGCCAGTAGTCAACCGGGGGATGCGAACACCGGGGAGCTGTTTTTT
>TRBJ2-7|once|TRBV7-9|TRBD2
CASIYDASGGYEQYF
TGTGCCAGCATCTACGACGCTAGCGGGGGGTACGAGCAGTACTTC
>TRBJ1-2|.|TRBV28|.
CASSFHGDYGYTF
TGTGCCAGCAGTTTTCACGGGGACTATGGCTACACCTTC
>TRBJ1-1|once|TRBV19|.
CASSIQPLSGTEAFF
TGTGCCAGTAGTATACAACCCCTCTCAGGGACTGAAGCTTTCTTT
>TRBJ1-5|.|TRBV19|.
CASSNRQASYNQPQHF
TGTGCCAGTAGTAATAGACAGGCCTCTTACAATCAGCCCCAGCATTTT
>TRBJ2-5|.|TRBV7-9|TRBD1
CASSPIRTGAETQYF
TGTGCCAGCAGCCCGATTAGGACAGGGGCAGAGACCCAGTACTTC
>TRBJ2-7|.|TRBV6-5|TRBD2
CASSGGDIDEQYF
TGTGCCAGCAGCGGGGGGGACATCGACGAGCAGTACTTC
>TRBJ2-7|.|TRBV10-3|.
CAISRAGDVSYEQYF
TGTGCCATCAGTCGGGCCGGGGATGTTTCCTACGAGCAGTACTTC
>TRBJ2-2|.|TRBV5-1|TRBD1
CASSLDATGVAGELFF
TGCGCCAGCAGCCTGGACGCGACAGGGGTGGCCGGGGAGCTGTTTTTT
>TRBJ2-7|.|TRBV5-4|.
CASSLGGGTIEQYF
TGTGCCAGCAGCTTGGGCGGAGGGACGATCGAGCAGTACTTC
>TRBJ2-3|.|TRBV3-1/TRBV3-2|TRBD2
CASSQRALAGGTGTDTQYF
TGTGCCAGCAGCCAGAGGGCACTAGCGGGGGGTACAGGCACAGATACGCAGTATTTT
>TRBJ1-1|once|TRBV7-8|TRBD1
CASSLNRGQRAEAFF
TGTGCCAGCAGCTTAAACAGGGGGCAGCGCGCTGAAGCTTTCTTT
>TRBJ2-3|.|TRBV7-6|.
CASSLGGDFTDTQYF
TGTGCCAGCAGCTTAGGCGGGGACTTCACAGATACGCAGTATTTT